Sequencing of this T cell receptor beta chain was carried out in a study of naive and memory T cell subsets. Ten or more counts support this clonotype. The library had UMIs added by 3' ligation of an oligonucleotide to TCR cDNA. Whole-blood samples were around 2.3 ml of peripheral blood from healthy adult volunteers. Input was roughly 1 to 1000 ng of DNase-treated total RNA without cell sorting. Four PCR rounds used nested alpha and beta constant region primers plus the SP2 primer. TCRdb re-analysed the 5' RACE reads in MiXCR, keeping a single row per CDR3 protein. The sample shows about 48,000 distinct CDR3 sequences, 4.7% of them seen only once. The J segment lost 0 bases and the V segment lost 5 bases, leaving 6 bases of the junction unmatched. The V gene's germline CDR1 is MNHEY and CDR2 SMNVEV (reference sequence). The CDR3 length is 15 residues.

V is TRBV27 and J is TRBJ2-7, with TRBD2 identical over 8 bases. This clonotype was obtained from a female donor in good health. The CDR3 region has the DNA TGTGCCAGCAGTACAGGAGGACTAGCCTCCTACGAGCAGTACTTC. This sequence encodes CASSTGGLASYEQYF.